This T cell receptor (beta chain) was observed in a study of blood T cell repertoires in COVID-19. At the level of the study: COVID-19 samples from acute and convalescent phases originated in the United States, Italy and Spain. Sample material is recorded as cDNA or gDNA derived from T cells, B-cell-depleted T cells, or PBMCs.

CDR3 length: 12 amino acids. Trimming took 4 bases from V and 4 from J, leaving 8 bases between them. Germline V gene lookup returns CDR1 SQVTM and CDR2 ANQGSEA. Authors' processing steps: How many nucleated cells were present was estimated from reference gene primer amplification. The data were produced by immunoSEQ multiplex PCR, yet TCRdb's version contains in-frame clones alone and is incomplete. V and J calls and clone size are those listed in that table; D and trimming were worked out from the DNA. Among tens of thousands of clones listed, around 88% were seen once. The chain joins TRBV29-1 to TRBJ1-5; D ambiguous. The sample was peripheral blood. This TCR came from a human donor in a cohort sampled during active COVID-19. CDR3 bases: TGCAGCGTTGGTAGCCGAAATCAGCCCCAGCATTTT. Protein sequence: CSVGSRNQPQHF.